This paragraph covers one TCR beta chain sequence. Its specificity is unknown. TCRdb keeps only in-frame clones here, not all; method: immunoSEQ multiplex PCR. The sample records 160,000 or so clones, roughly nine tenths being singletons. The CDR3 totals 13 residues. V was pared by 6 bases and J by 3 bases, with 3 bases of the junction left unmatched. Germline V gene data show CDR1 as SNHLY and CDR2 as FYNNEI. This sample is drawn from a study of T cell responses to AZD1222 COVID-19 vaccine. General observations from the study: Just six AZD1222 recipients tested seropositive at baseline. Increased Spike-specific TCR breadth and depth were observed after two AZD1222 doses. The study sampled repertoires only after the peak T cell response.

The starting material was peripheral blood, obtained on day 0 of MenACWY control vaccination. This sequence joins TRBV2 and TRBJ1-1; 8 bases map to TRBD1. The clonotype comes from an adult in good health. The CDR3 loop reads CASRKDRDTEAFF. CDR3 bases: TGTGCCAGCAGGAAGGACAGGGACACTGAAGCTTTCTTT. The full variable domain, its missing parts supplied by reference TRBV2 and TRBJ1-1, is EPEVTQTPSHQVTQMGQEVILRCVPISNHLYFYWYRQILGQKVEFLVSFYNNEISEKSEIFDDQFSVERPDGSNFTLKIRSTKLEDSAMYFCASRKDRDTEAFFGQGTRLTVV.